This TCR beta chain derives from a study of cytomegalovirus exposure and HLA in healthy donors. General study findings and limits: Specific recognition of CMV antigens was confirmed in vitro for a few chains (all CMV-associated). The listing of 160 or so TCR beta chains classed them as cytomegalovirus-associated.

Details on this clone: Its antigen is currently unknown.

Sequencing was performed with immunoSEQ multiplex PCR; in TCRdb, only in-frame clones are kept and a portion is missing. The sample records around 65,000 clones, 80% to 95% being singletons. CDR1 MNHEY and CDR2 SMNVEV come from the germline V gene (reference sequence). V dropped 5 bases and J dropped 7; count of bases not matched to a gene: 9. The CDR3 is 15 amino acids. This TCR came from a man aged 18 to 29 in good health and CMV-seropositive. The sequenced sample consisted of PBMCs. V is TRBV27 and J is TRBJ2-2; 8 nucleotides line up with TRBD1. CDR3 sequence (DNA): TGTGCCAGCAGTACCGGACAGGGTTCCGGCGGGGAGCTGTTTTTT. Translation: CASSTGQGSGGELFF.